This TCR beta chain was identified in a study of Ad26.COV2.S vaccination and SARS-CoV-2 variants. Study results and limitations: Vaccinated and placebo-treated recipients had similar non-spike TCR breadth.

Profiled with immunoSEQ multiplex PCR; TCRdb holds only in-frame clones, not every one. The sample holds 250,000 or so clones, 87% seen once. For this clone: Its cognate antigen is unknown.

Losses at the gene ends were 7 bases for V and 4 bases for J; bases not matched to a gene: 7. The CDR3 is 14 residues long. Germline values: CDR1 LNHDA, CDR2 SQIVND (reference sequence). This sample's treatment: some 20 received Ad26.COV2.S at low or high dose, single or two shots; a few received placebo; per-sample allocation not given. Day 63 after the first injection of vaccine or placebo was the sampling time. V usage is TRBV19 and J usage is TRBJ2-1, with 7 bases that match TRBD1. The sequenced sample was peripheral blood, obtained in a trial of Ad26.COV2.S vaccine versus placebo. This clonotype was obtained from a person aged 18-65 years who received the Ad26.COV2.S COVID-19 vaccine or a placebo. The CDR3: CASNGAGGYNEQFF. In nucleotides, the CDR3 is TGTGCCAGTAATGGGGCAGGGGGTTACAATGAGCAGTTCTTC.